The clone carrying this T cell receptor (beta chain) was seen a handful of times. TCRdb itself ran the 5' RACE reads through MiXCR, one entry per CDR3 protein. The sample has about 160,000 distinct CDR3 sequences; around 8.9% are singletons. This sample was included in a study of CD8 T cells in ankylosing spondylitis. The V and J ends lost 0 bases and 0 bases respectively, with 11 bases between them. The CDR3 extends over 16 amino acids. The germline gives CDR1 LGHNA, CDR2 YSLEER. This chain connects TRBV4-3 to TRBJ1-2; the D gene is possibly TRBD1 (5 bases). The sequence derives from a female donor with ankylosing spondylitis or in good health (not recorded which). Sequencing was carried out using blood, either unsorted or a sorted T cell fraction (not recorded which). CDR3 in amino acids: CASSQDWGTSNYGYTF. For the CDR3, the DNA is TGCGCCAGCAGCCAAGATTGGGGGACCTCTAACTATGGCTACACCTTC.